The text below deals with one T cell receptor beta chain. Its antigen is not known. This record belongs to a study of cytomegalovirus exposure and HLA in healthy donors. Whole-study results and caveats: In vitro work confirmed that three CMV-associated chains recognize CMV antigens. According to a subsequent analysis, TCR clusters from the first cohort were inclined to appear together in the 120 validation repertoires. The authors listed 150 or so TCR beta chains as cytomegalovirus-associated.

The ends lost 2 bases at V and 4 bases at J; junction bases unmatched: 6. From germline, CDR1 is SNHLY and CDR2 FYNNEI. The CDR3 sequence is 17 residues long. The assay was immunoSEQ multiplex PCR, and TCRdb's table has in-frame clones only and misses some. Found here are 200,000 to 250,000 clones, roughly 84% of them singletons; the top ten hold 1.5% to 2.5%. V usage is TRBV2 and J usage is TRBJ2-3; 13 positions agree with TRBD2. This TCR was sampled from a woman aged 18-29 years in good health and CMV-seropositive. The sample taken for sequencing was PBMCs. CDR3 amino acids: CASSEPRTSGSSDTQYF. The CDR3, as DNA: TGTGCCAGCAGTGAACCCCGGACTAGCGGGAGTTCAGATACGCAGTATTTT.